Listed below are T cell receptor beta chains from one sample, sequenced in a study of T cell changes during pregnancy in multiple sclerosis. Assay used: immunoSEQ multiplex PCR; TCRdb lists only in-frame clones, some missing. The sample includes tens of thousands of clones, roughly 89% of them seen just once. The starting material was peripheral blood, obtained after pregnancy. Receptor source: a female donor in good health, enrolled as a control in a pregnancy study. The CDR3 runs from the conserved cysteine through the conserved F or W. A D gene is named only where the DNA matches it firmly.

D gene	V gene	J gene	CDR3 protein	CDR3 DNA
.	TRBV27	TRBJ2-5	CASSLAAGWGTQYF	TGTGCCAGCAGTTTGGCGGCAGGGTGGGGGACCCAGTACTTC
.	TRBV5-4	TRBJ1-2	CASSLGAGATYGYTF	TGTGCCAGCAGCTTGGGGGCAGGGGCTACCTATGGCTACACCTTC
.	TRBV4-1	TRBJ2-1	CASSQIAFSSYNIEQFF	TGCGCCAGCAGCCAAATAGCTTTCAGCTCCTATAATATCGAGCAGTTCTTC
.	TRBV27	TRBJ1-2	CASSLIRVVYGYTF	TGTGCCAGCAGTCTCATCCGGGTGGTGTATGGCTACACCTTC
TRBD1	TRBV7-2	TRBJ1-1	CASSFSGGMNTEAFF	TGTGCCAGCAGCTTTTCAGGGGGGATGAACACTGAAGCTTTCTTT
.	TRBV18	TRBJ1-2	CASSPQDSSGYGYTF	TGTGCCAGCTCACCCCAGGACAGTTCGGGCTATGGCTACACCTTC
TRBD1	TRBV7-9	TRBJ1-1	CAGLTGGYTEAFF	TGTGCCGGGCTTACAGGGGGTTACACTGAAGCTTTCTTT
.	TRBV27	TRBJ1-1	CASSLVGGVFTEAFF	TGTGCCAGCAGTCTCGTAGGGGGGGTATTCACTGAAGCTTTCTTT
.	TRBV19	TRBJ1-4	CASSIGGVTNEKLFF	TGTGCCAGTAGTATTGGGGGGGTAACTAATGAAAAACTGTTTTTT
TRBD1	TRBV5-6	TRBJ2-7	CASSFQDRRTYEQYF	TGTGCCAGCAGCTTTCAGGACAGGCGAACCTACGAGCAGTACTTC
TRBD1	TRBV29-1	TRBJ1-3	CSVLDRGFGGNTIYF	TGCAGCGTCCTGGACAGGGGGTTCGGTGGAAACACCATATATTTT
TRBD2	TRBV2	TRBJ2-7	CASASSGGPEDEQYF	TGTGCCAGCGCGTCGAGCGGGGGGCCGGAGGACGAGCAGTACTTC
.	TRBV15	TRBJ2-2	CATSRDLPGSAGELFF	TGTGCCACCAGCAGAGATCTTCCAGGTTCCGCCGGGGAGCTGTTTTTT
.	TRBV5-1	TRBJ2-5	CASSLQGGQETQYF	TGCGCCAGCAGCTTGCAGGGAGGCCAAGAGACCCAGTACTTC
TRBD1	TRBV5-4	TRBJ2-5	CASSQKRGQGFGTQYF	TGTGCCAGCAGCCAGAAACGGGGACAGGGGTTCGGGACCCAGTACTTC
.	TRBV11-2	TRBJ2-3	CASSLGVATDTQYF	TGTGCCAGCAGCTTAGGGGTAGCAACAGATACGCAGTATTTT
TRBD1	TRBV5-8	TRBJ2-7	CASSSGTGIYREQYF	TGTGCCAGCAGCTCCGGGACAGGGATATATCGGGAGCAGTACTTC
.	TRBV19	TRBJ1-5	CASSMGQSNQPQHF	TGTGCCAGTAGTATGGGGCAGAGCAATCAGCCCCAGCATTTT
.	TRBV14	TRBJ2-1	CASSQVAWAQSSYNEQFF	TGTGCCAGCAGCCAAGTTGCTTGGGCCCAAAGCTCCTACAATGAGCAGTTCTTC
TRBD1	TRBV6-5	TRBJ1-2	CASSYGTGVYGYTF	TGTGCCAGCAGTTACGGGACAGGGGTGTATGGCTACACCTTC